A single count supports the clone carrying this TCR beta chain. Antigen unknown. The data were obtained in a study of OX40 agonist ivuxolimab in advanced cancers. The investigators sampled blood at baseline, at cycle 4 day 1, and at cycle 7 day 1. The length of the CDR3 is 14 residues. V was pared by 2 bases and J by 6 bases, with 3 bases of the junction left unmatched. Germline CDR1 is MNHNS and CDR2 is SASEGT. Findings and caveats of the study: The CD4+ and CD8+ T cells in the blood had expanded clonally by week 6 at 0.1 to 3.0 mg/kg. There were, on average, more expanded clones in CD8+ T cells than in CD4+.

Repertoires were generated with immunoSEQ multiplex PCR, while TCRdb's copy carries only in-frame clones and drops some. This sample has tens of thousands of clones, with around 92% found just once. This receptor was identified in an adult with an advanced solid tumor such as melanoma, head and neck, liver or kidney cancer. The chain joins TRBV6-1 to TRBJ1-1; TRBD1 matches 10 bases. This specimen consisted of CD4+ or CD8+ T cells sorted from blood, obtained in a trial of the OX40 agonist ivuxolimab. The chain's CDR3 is CASSELGQGAEAFF. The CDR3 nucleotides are TGTGCCAGCAGTGAACTAGGACAGGGGGCTGAAGCTTTCTTT.